These 10 T cell receptor beta chains originate from one sample sequenced in a study of spatial heterogeneity in lung cancer. Time point noted: blood at routine non-recurrence follow-up after resection. One entry per CDR3 protein results from TCRdb running MiXCR on the 5' RACE reads. Of over 15,000 distinct CDR3 sequences listed, roughly 6.3% were seen once; the top ten hold about 25%. The starting material was PBMCs, obtained at follow-up. These receptors all come from a male donor with early-stage non-small cell lung cancer.

This clonotype was recorded many times. V is TRBV10-1 and J is TRBJ2-7; tentatively, D is TRBD1 (6 bases). V dropped 3 bases and J dropped 0 bases, with 12 bases sitting between them. The CDR3 is made up of 15 amino acids. Germline CDR1 and CDR2: WNHNN and SYGVQD (reference sequence). The CDR3 reads CASSDAGTSSYEQYF. The CDR3 DNA reads as TGCGCCAGCAGTGACGCCGGGACAAGCTCCTACGAGCAGTACTTC.

The sample holds many counts of this clonotype. This rearrangement joins TRBV28 to TRBJ1-5; D is uncertain. The germline V gene encodes CDR1 MDHEN and CDR2 SYDVKM. The V end was cut by 5 bases, the J end by 6 bases, with 14 bases between. The CDR3 runs 14 residues. Written as DNA, the CDR3 is TGTGCCAGCAGTAGCGGGTCGGGAGTTCAGCCCCAGCATTTT. Protein product: CASSSGSGVQPQHF.

This clonotype was found many times. This chain uses TRBV28 with TRBJ1-5; D unclear. The ends were cut back, 2 bases at V and 7 bases at J, with 12 bases in the middle. This CDR3 is 14 amino acids long. From germline, CDR1 is MDHEN and CDR2 SYDVKM. The CDR3 DNA reads TGTGCCAGCAGTTTACCGCCCGGTAGACAGCCCCAGCATTTT. Residues: CASSLPPGRQPQHF.

This clonotype was observed at least ten times. The genes are TRBV7-2 and TRBJ2-1; a weak D match, TRBD1 (5 bases). The V gene lost 2 bases and the J gene lost 8 bases, with 7 bases spanning the gap. The CDR3 sequence is 12 residues long. Germline V gives CDR1 SGHTA, CDR2 FQGNSA. The CDR3 loop is CASSLQGYEQFF. In DNA, the CDR3 is TGTGCCAGCAGCTTACAGGGTTATGAGCAGTTCTTC.

This clonotype was detected ten times or more. The V and J genes are TRBV5-1 and TRBJ2-1; D uncertain. There are 16 residues in the CDR3. V was pared by 0 bases and J by 0 bases, with 10 bases between. The V gene's germline CDR1 is SGHRS and CDR2 YFSETQ. CDR3 in amino acids: CASSLGTLLSYNEQFF. In DNA form, the CDR3 reads TGCGCCAGCAGCTTGGGCACCTTACTCTCCTACAATGAGCAGTTCTTC. The variable domain in full, with the rest retrieved from reference TRBV5-1 and TRBJ2-1, is KAGVTQTPRYLIKTRGQQVTLSCSPISGHRSVSWYQQTPGQGLQFLFEYFSETQRNKGNFPGRFSGRQFSNSRSEMNVSTLELGDSALYLCASSLGTLLSYNEQFFGPGTRLTVL.

This clonotype was recorded at least ten times. The chain carries TRBV7-2 and TRBJ2-2; D unresolved. Germline CDR1 is SGHTA and CDR2 is FQGNSA. This CDR3 is built from 16 residues. V was shortened by 5 bases and J by 0 bases, with 13 bases between the two germline ends. CDR3 sequence reads: CASSPYSAANTGELFF. The CDR3 nucleotides are TGTGCCAGCAGCCCCTACAGCGCCGCGAACACCGGGGAGCTGTTTTTT. Filled out from reference TRBV7-2 and TRBJ2-2, the complete variable domain reads GAGVSQSPSNKVTEKGKDVELRCDPISGHTALYWYRQSLGQGLEFLIYFQGNSAPDKSGLPSDRFSAERTGGSVSTLTIQRTQQEDSAVYLCASSPYSAANTGELFFGEGSRLTVL.

This clonotype was picked up many times. The chain recombines TRBV6-5 with TRBJ2-7, with D possibly TRBD1 on 6 matching bases. The CDR3 sequence is 14 residues long. CDR1 is MNHEY, CDR2 SVGAGI, per germline. Trimming took 4 bases from V and 3 from J, leaving 13 bases between them. The CDR3 sequence: CASSSGTSVYEQYF. The DNA of the CDR3 is TGTGCCAGCAGTTCCGGGACAAGCGTCTACGAGCAGTACTTC.

As concerns this clonotype: This may stem from a read error, because a much larger clone lies one nucleotide away. The chain carries TRBV4-3 and TRBJ2-2; either TRBD1 or TRBD2 may supply D (5 bases each). Trimming stripped 3 bases from V and 6 bases from J, with 8 bases between. This CDR3 is 13 amino acids long. The germline gives CDR1 LGHNA, CDR2 YSLEER. CDR3 DNA: TGCGCCAGCAGCCACCGGGACCCCGGGGAGCTGTTTTTT. Translation gives CASSHRDPGELFF.

In this sample, this clonotype turned up many times. CDR3 region: CASSLYRGAQPQHF. As DNA, the CDR3 is TGTGCCAGCAGTTTATATCGCGGGGCTCAGCCCCAGCATTTT. This rearrangement joins TRBV28 to TRBJ1-5; tentatively, D is TRBD1 (5 bases). The length of the CDR3 is 14 residues. CDR1 is MDHEN, CDR2 SYDVKM, per germline. Trimming removed 1 base from V and 6 bases from J, with 10 bases in between. Filled out from reference TRBV28 and TRBJ1-5, the complete variable domain reads DVKVTQSSRYLVKRTGEKVFLECVQDMDHENMFWYRQDPGLGLRLIYFSYDVKMKEKGDIPEGYSVSREKKERFSLILESASTNQTSMYLCASSLYRGAQPQHFGDGTRLSIL.

In its sample, this clonotype was seen many times. The chain recombines TRBV3-1 with TRBJ2-2; 9 bases map to TRBD2. This CDR3 has 16 amino acids. The germline V gene has CDR1 LGHDT and CDR2 YNNKEL (reference sequence). J was trimmed by 6 bases and V by 5 bases; bases with no gene match: 10. CDR3 loop: CASSSRLADGPGELFF. The CDR3 nucleotides read TGTGCCAGCAGCTCCAGACTAGCGGACGGGCCCGGGGAGCTGTTTTTT.